This passage covers 14 T cell receptor beta chains from one sample sequenced in a study of blood T cell repertoires in COVID-19. Repertoires were generated with immunoSEQ multiplex PCR, while TCRdb's copy carries only in-frame clones and drops some. The sample has about 380,000 clones, 70% to 85% seen once. Sequenced: peripheral blood. The receptors were gathered from a human donor with acute or convalescent COVID-19. The donor label of this sample is uncertain.

The chain uses TRBV10-3 and TRBJ1-1; 8 nucleotides agree with TRBD1. CDR1 ENHRY and CDR2 SYGVKD come from the germline V gene. V dropped 6 bases and J dropped 1; count of bases not matched to a gene: 4. This CDR3 comprises 14 residues. The DNA of the CDR3 is TGTGCCATCAGGGGAACAGGGGGGAACACTGAAGCTTTCTTT. Protein sequence: CAIRGTGGNTEAFF.

The rearrangement joins TRBV28 to TRBJ2-7, with D maybe TRBD2 (6 bases). Deletions cut 7 bases from V and 9 bases from J, with 13 bases between. This CDR3 has 11 amino acids. Germline CDR1 reads MDHEN; CDR2 reads SYDVKM. DNA of the CDR3: TGTGCCAGCAATTCGGCGGGACGGCAGTACTTC. Protein product: CASNSAGRQYF.

The chain's CDR3 is CATSGGTDTQYF. The CDR3 DNA follows: TGTGCTACTAGCGGGGGGACAGATACGCAGTATTTT. The J gene is TRBJ2-3, the V gene TRBV24-1, with TRBD2 identical over 12 bases. Germline CDR1 reads KGHDR; CDR2 reads SFDVKD. The CDR3 is 12 amino acids.

The chain couples TRBV18 to TRBJ2-1; 10 bases map to TRBD2. The J segment lost 4 bases and the V segment lost 5 bases, leaving 5 bases of the junction unmatched. From germline, CDR1 is KGHSH and CDR2 LQKENI. This CDR3 spans 15 amino acids. This CDR3 is CASSTGLALYNEQFF. The CDR3, as DNA: TGTGCCAGCTCAACGGGACTAGCGCTTTACAATGAGCAGTTCTTC.

The V call is TRBV6-6, the J call TRBJ1-5; no clear D gene. CDR3 size: 14 residues. V lost 1 base to trimming and J lost 0 bases, with 4 bases between them. Germline values: CDR1 MNHNY, CDR2 SVGAGI (reference sequence). The CDR3 here is CASSYYYSNQPQHF. DNA of the CDR3: TGTGCCAGCAGTTACTACTATAGCAATCAGCCCCAGCATTTT.

The V and J genes are TRBV7-6 and TRBJ1-1; D perhaps matches TRBD1 (5 bases). Germline CDR1 SGHVS, CDR2 FNYEAQ. Trimming took 1 base from V and 2 from J, leaving 11 bases between them. This CDR3 is 15 amino acids long. DNA of the CDR3: TGTGCCAGCAGCTTAGTGTGGGGCAGTAACACTGAAGCTTTCTTT. It specifies CASSLVWGSNTEAFF.

This CDR3 reads CASSSGLAIGELFF. DNA of the CDR3: TGTGCCAGCAGTTCGGGACTAGCGATCGGGGAGCTGTTTTTT. The genes are TRBV6-6 and TRBJ2-2; 10 bases map to TRBD2. From germline, CDR1 is MNHNY and CDR2 SVGAGI (reference sequence). The ends lost 4 bases at V and 7 bases at J; junction bases unmatched: 3. The CDR3 totals 14 residues.

The chain recombines TRBV6-5 with TRBJ1-1; TRBD1 matches at 7 bases. Germline V gene data show CDR1 as MNHEY and CDR2 as SVGAGI. CDR3 length equals 13 residues. V lost 6 bases and J lost 1; bases outside the gene matches: 2. The CDR3 region is CASRDRENTEAFF. The DNA of the CDR3 is TGTGCCAGCAGAGACAGGGAGAACACTGAAGCTTTCTTT.

This chain connects TRBV4-1 to TRBJ2-1, with 10 nucleotides matching TRBD2. V gave up 0 bases and J gave up 12 bases; unmatched junction bases: 11. Germline CDR1 MGHRA, CDR2 YSYEKL. This CDR3 is 16 amino acids long. CDR3 region: CASSQDRGSAGGAQFF. The CDR3, as DNA: TGCGCCAGCAGCCAAGATAGAGGCTCAGCGGGAGGGGCGCAGTTCTTC.

The chain uses TRBV28 and TRBJ1-5; 10 bases line up with TRBD1. Trimming took 4 bases from V and 7 from J; bases not matched to a gene: 10. The CDR3 is 16 residues long. Germline assignment: CDR1 MDHEN and CDR2 SYDVKM. CDR3 amino acids: CASSSAGTGAWQPQHF. The CDR3 DNA is TGTGCCAGCAGTTCCGCCGGGACAGGGGCATGGCAGCCCCAGCATTTT.

This clone was observed a single time. V usage is TRBV19 and J usage is TRBJ2-3; 7 bases agree with TRBD2. This CDR3 is built from 15 residues. The germline gives CDR1 LNHDA, CDR2 SQIVND (reference sequence). With 1 base clipped from V and 2 bases from J, the junction kept 3 bases outside the gene matches. The CDR3, as DNA: TGTGCCAGTAGTATAGGCCTAGCGGTCACAGATACGCAGTATTTT. Amino acids: CASSIGLAVTDTQYF. Together with reference TRBV19 and TRBJ2-3, the CDR3 gives the full variable domain: DGGITQSPKYLFRKEGQNVTLSCEQNLNHDAMYWYRQDPGQGLRLIYYSQIVNDFQKGDIAEGYSVSREKKESFPLTVTSAQKNPTAFYLCASSIGLAVTDTQYFGPGTRLTVL.

The CDR3 loop reads CAISGSGRADTQYF. CDR3 DNA: TGTGCCATCAGTGGTAGCGGGAGGGCGGATACGCAGTATTTT. The rearrangement uses TRBV10-3 and TRBJ2-3; 11 nucleotides match TRBD2. Germline V gene sequence: CDR1 ENHRY, CDR2 SYGVKD. With V trimmed by 4 bases and J by 6 bases, 3 bases remained unmatched. The CDR3 runs to 14 residues.

A few counts support this clone. This rearrangement joins TRBV24-1 to TRBJ2-3; TRBD1 agrees at 8 bases. Per the germline V gene, CDR1 is KGHDR and CDR2 is SFDVKD. This CDR3 has 15 amino acids. The V segment lost 3 bases and the J segment 9 bases; nucleotides outside the gene matches: 10. CDR3 loop: CATSDPRDRMVTQYF. In DNA form, the CDR3 reads TGTGCCACCAGTGATCCCCGGGACAGGATGGTAACGCAGTATTTT.

This clone appeared many times. The J gene is TRBJ1-1, the V gene TRBV3-1 (or the pseudogene TRBV3-2); tentatively, D is TRBD1 (6 bases). The CDR3 spans 15 residues. Trimming shortened V by 4 bases and J by 11 bases, and 23 bases separated the two germline ends. Germline assignment: CDR1 LGHDT and CDR2 YNNKEL (reference sequence). CDR3 sequence reads: CASSRLGGTGSMAFF. In nucleotides, the CDR3 is TGTGCCAGCAGCCGGCTAGGCGGTACAGGGAGTATGGCTTTCTTT.